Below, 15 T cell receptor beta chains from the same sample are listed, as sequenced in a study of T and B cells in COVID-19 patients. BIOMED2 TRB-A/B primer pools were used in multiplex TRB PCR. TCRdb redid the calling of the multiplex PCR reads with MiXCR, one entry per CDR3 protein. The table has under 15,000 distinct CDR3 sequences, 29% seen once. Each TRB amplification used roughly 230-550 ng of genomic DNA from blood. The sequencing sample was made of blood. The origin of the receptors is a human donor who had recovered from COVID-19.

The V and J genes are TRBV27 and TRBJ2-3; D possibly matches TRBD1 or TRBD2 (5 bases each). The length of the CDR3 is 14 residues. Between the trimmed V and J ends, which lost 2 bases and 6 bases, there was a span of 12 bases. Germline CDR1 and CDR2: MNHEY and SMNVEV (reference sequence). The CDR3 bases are TGTGCCAGCAGTTTAACGGGACCCGGCGATACGCAGTATTTT. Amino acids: CASSLTGPGDTQYF.

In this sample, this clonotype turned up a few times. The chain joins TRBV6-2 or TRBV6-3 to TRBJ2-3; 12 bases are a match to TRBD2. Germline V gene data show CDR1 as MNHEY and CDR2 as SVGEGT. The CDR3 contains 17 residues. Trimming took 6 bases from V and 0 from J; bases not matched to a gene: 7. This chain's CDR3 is CASSYRLAGASTDTQYF. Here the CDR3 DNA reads TGTGCCAGCAGCTACCGACTAGCGGGAGCTAGCACAGATACGCAGTATTTT.

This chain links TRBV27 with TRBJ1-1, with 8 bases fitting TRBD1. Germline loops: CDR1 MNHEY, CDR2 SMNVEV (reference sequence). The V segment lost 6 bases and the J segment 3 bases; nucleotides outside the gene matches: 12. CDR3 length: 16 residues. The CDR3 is CASSPGGESYHTEAFF. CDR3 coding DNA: TGTGCCAGCAGCCCAGGGGGCGAATCCTATCACACTGAAGCTTTCTTT.

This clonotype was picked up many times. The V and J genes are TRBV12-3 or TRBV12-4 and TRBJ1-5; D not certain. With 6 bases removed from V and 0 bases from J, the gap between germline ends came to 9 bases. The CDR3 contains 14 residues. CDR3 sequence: CASRDHLSNQPQHF. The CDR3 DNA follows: TGTGCCAGCAGGGACCACCTTAGCAATCAGCCCCAGCATTTT.

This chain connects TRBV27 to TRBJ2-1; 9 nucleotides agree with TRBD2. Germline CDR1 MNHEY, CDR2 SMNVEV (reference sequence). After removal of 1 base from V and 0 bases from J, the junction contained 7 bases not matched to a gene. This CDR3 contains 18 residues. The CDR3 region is CASSLLGSGGSSYNEQFF. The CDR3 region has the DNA TGTGCCAGCAGTTTATTAGGGAGCGGGGGGAGCTCCTACAATGAGCAGTTCTTC.

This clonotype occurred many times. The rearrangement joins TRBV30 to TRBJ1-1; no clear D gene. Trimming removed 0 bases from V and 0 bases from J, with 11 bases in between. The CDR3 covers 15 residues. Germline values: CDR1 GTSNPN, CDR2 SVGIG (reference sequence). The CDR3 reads CAWSVLRGLNTEAFF. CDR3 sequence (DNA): TGTGCCTGGAGTGTACTTCGGGGTCTGAACACTGAAGCTTTCTTT.

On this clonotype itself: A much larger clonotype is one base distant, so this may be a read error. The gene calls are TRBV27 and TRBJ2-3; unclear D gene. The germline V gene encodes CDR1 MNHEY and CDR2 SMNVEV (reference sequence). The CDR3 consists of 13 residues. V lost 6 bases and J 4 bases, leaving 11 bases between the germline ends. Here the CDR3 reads CASRFSTADTQYF. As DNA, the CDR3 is TGTGCCAGCAGGTTTTCGACGGCAGATACGCAGTATTTT.

The CDR3, as DNA: TGTGCCAGCAGTTACGGCGGGGCCAAAAACATTCAGTACTTC. Its protein is CASSYGGAKNIQYF. The chain uses TRBV6-5 and TRBJ2-4; TRBD2 might be the D (5 bases). V lost 2 bases and J 1 base, leaving 6 bases between the germline ends. Per germline, CDR1 MNHEY and CDR2 SVGAGI. CDR3 length: 14 residues.

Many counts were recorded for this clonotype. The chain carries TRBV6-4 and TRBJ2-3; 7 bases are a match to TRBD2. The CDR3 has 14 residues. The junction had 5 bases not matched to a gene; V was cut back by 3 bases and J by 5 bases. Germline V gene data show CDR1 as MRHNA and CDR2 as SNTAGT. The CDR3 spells CASSESGVRDTQYF. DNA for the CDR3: TGTGCCAGCAGTGAGAGCGGGGTACGAGATACGCAGTATTTT.

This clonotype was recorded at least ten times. In nucleotides, the CDR3 is TGTGCCTGGAGTAGGGCAGGGCAAGAGACCCAGTACTTC. Its protein product is CAWSRAGQETQYF. This chain connects TRBV30 to TRBJ2-5; D may be TRBD1 (5 bases). This CDR3 has 13 amino acids. Trimming left V 2 bases short and J 2 bases short, with 9 bases between. The germline gives CDR1 GTSNPN, CDR2 SVGIG (reference sequence).

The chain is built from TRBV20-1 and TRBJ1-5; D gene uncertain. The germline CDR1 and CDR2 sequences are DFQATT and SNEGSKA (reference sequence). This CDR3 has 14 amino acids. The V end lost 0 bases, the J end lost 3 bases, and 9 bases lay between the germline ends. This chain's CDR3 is CSARDRGPNQPQHF. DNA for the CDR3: TGCAGTGCTAGAGATAGAGGCCCCAATCAGCCCCAGCATTTT.

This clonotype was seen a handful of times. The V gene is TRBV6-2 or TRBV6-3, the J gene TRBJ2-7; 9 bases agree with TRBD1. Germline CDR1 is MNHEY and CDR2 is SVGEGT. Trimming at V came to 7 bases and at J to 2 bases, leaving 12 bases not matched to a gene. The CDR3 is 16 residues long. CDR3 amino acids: CASTSGKDRGTYEQYF. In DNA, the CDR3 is TGTGCCAGCACCTCCGGGAAGGACAGGGGAACCTACGAGCAGTACTTC.

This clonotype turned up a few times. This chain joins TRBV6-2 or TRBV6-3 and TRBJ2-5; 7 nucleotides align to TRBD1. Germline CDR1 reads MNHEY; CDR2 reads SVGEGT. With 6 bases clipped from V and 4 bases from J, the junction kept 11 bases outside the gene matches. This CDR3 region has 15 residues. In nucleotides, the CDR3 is TGTGCCAGCAGCCGAGGGACAGCCCGAGGAGAGACCCAGTACTTC. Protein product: CASSRGTARGETQYF.

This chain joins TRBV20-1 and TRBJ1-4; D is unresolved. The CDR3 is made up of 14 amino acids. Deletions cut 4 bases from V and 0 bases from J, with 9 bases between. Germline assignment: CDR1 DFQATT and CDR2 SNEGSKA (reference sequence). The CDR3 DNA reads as TGCAGTGCTATTGCACCCGCAACTAATGAAAAACTGTTTTTT. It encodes CSAIAPATNEKLFF.

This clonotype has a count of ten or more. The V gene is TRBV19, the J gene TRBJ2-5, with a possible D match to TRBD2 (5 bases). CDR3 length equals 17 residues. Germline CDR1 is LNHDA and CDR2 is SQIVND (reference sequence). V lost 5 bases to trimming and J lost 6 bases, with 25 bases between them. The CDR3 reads CASSFSVFTGSEKTQYF. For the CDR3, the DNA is TGTGCCAGTAGTTTTTCGGTTTTTACGGGATCAGAGAAGACCCAGTACTTC.